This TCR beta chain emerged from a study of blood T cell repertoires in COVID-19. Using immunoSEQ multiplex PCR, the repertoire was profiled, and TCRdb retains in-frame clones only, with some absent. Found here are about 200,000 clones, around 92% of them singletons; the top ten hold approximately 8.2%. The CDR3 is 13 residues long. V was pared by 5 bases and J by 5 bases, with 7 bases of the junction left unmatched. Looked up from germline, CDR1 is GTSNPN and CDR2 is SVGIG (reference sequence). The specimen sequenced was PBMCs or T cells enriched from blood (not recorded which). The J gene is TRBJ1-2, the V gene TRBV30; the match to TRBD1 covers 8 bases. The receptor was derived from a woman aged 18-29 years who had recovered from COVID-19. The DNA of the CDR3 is TGTGCCTGGGGCAAGGGACAGGATTATGGCTACACCTTC. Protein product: CAWGKGQDYGYTF.